This passage covers 8 T cell receptor beta chains from one sample sequenced in a study of blood T cell repertoires in COVID-19. Using immunoSEQ multiplex PCR, the repertoire was profiled, and TCRdb retains in-frame clones only, with some absent. The sample lists tens of thousands of clones, 85% seen once, with 3.5% to 4% in the top ten. The sequencing sample was made of peripheral blood. These receptors were collected from a man aged 60-69 years with acute or convalescent COVID-19.

The V call is TRBV29-1, the J call TRBJ1-2; 10 positions agree with TRBD1. With V trimmed by 4 bases and J by 8 bases, 7 bases remained unmatched. Germline V CDR1 and CDR2: SQVTM, ANQGSEA. CDR3 size: 13 residues. DNA of the CDR3: TGCAGCGTTGGACGACAGGGGGCCGGCGGCTACACCTTC. Protein: CSVGRQGAGGYTF.

The chain has TRBV2 and TRBJ1-3; 8 bases match TRBD1. The V gene end was trimmed by 3 bases and the J gene end by 4 bases; junction bases not matched to a gene: 8. Germline V CDR1 and CDR2: SNHLY, FYNNEI. The CDR3 sequence is 16 residues long. Here the CDR3 reads CASSDSAGGPGNTIYF. The DNA of the CDR3 is TGTGCCAGCAGTGATAGCGCAGGGGGCCCAGGAAACACCATATATTTT.

The rearrangement links TRBV9 to TRBJ1-2; 8 bases agree with TRBD1. The CDR3 runs to 16 residues. With 0 bases clipped from V and 8 bases from J, the junction kept 12 bases outside the gene matches. The germline CDR1 and CDR2 sequences are SGDLS and YYNGEE. In DNA form, the CDR3 reads TGTGCCAGCAGCGTAGAGCCAGGGGGCCCCCTCGGCGGCTACACCTTC. Translating it yields CASSVEPGGPLGGYTF.

The V gene is TRBV19, the J gene TRBJ2-7; weak D call: TRBD2 (5 bases). V shed 7 bases and J shed 6 bases, with 13 bases lying between them. This CDR3 region has 12 residues. Germline assignment: CDR1 LNHDA and CDR2 SQIVND (reference sequence). The CDR3 region is CASTSRGGEQYF. As DNA, the CDR3 is TGTGCCAGTACCTCCCGAGGAGGCGAGCAGTACTTC.

This clone was seen once. The chain combines TRBV5-1 with TRBJ2-5; 10 nucleotides match TRBD2. The CDR3 spans 14 residues. CDR1 SGHRS and CDR2 YFSETQ come from the germline V gene. The V segment lost 4 bases and the J segment 2 bases; nucleotides outside the gene matches: 2. This chain's CDR3 is CASSLTSGQETQYF. CDR3 nucleotides: TGCGCCAGCAGCCTGACTAGCGGGCAAGAGACCCAGTACTTC.

The V and J genes are TRBV7-8 and TRBJ1-2; no clear D. The CDR3 spans 14 residues. Trimming took off 1 base at V and 4 bases at J, with 10 bases between the two ends. Germline assignment: CDR1 SGHVS and CDR2 FQNEAQ. CDR3 nucleotide sequence: TGTGCCAGCAGCTTAGTTCGGGGTAGCTATGGCTACACCTTC. This translates into CASSLVRGSYGYTF.

V usage is TRBV2 and J usage is TRBJ1-3; tentative D call: TRBD1 (5 bases). CDR3 size: 16 residues. Germline V gene sequence: CDR1 SNHLY, CDR2 FYNNEI. Trimming stripped 8 bases from V and 3 bases from J, with 20 bases between. The CDR3 region is CASRTLGGGGGNTIYF. In DNA, the CDR3 is TGTGCCAGCCGAACCTTGGGGGGAGGAGGTGGAAACACCATATATTTT.

This clone has just a few counts. The rearrangement links TRBV2 to TRBJ2-2; TRBD2 might be the D (6 bases). The CDR3 sequence is 15 residues long. The V end lost 2 bases, the J end lost 5 bases, and 12 bases lay between the germline ends. Germline V lookup: CDR1 SNHLY, CDR2 FYNNEI. The CDR3 sequence is CASSESGTDTGELFF. The CDR3 DNA reads as TGTGCCAGCAGTGAATCAGGGACTGATACCGGGGAGCTGTTTTTT.